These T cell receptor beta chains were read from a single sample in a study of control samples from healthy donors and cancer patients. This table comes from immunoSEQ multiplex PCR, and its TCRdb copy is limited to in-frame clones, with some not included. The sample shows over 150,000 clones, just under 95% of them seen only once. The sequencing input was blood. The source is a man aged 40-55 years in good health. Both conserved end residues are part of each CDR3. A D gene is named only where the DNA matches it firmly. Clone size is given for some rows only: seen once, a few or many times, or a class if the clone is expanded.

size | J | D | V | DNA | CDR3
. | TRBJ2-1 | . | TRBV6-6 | TGTGCCAGCAGTTACTCGAATGCTTTCTCCTACAATGAGCAGTTCTTC | CASSYSNAFSYNEQFF
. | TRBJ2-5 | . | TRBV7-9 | TGTGCCAGCAGCTTAGATCAGGTCCGCCTGACCCAGTACTTC | CASSLDQVRLTQYF
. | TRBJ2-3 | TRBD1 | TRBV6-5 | TGTGCCAGCAGACCCACAGGGGGGACAGATACGCAGTATTTT | CASRPTGGTDTQYF
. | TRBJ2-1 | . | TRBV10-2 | TGCGCCAGCAGTGATATGGGGCGCTCCTACAATGAGCAGTTCTTC | CASSDMGRSYNEQFF
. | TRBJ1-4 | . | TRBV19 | TGTGCCAGTAGTAACGAAAAACTGTTTTTT | CASSNEKLFF
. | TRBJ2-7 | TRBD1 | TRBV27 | TGTGCCAGCAGTTTCAGAACGCAGGGACAGGGTAACTACGAGCAGTACTTC | CASSFRTQGQGNYEQYF
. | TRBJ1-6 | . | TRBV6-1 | TGTGCCAGCAGTGAAGCAGCACAGACTAATTCACCCCTCCACTTT | CASSEAAQTNSPLHF
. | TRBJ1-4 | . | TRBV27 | TGTGCCAGCAGTATTCTGGGGGGACCGTCTGAAAAACTGTTTTTT | CASSILGGPSEKLFF
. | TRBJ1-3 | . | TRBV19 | TGTGCCAGTAGTACTCCCGGGTTCTCTGGAAACACCATATATTTT | CASSTPGFSGNTIYF
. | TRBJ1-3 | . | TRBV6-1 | TGTGCCAGCAGTGAAGGGGTCCCCATATATTTT | CASSEGVPIYF
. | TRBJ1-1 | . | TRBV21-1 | TGTGCCAGCAGCAAATCCCGGGGGAACACTGAAGCTTTCTTT | CASSKSRGNTEAFF
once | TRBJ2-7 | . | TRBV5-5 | TGTGCCAGCAGCTTATTGGGGTTAACCTACGAGCAGTACTTC | CASSLLGLTYEQYF
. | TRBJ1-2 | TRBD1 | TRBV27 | TGTGCCAGCAGTTGGGGGACAGGGGGGAACTATGGCTACACCTTC | CASSWGTGGNYGYTF
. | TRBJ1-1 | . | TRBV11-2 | TGTGCCAGCAGCGCCACAGGGATGGGCGCTGAAGCTTTCTTT | CASSATGMGAEAFF
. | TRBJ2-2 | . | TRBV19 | TGTGCCAGTAGTATAGGGGGGCTGTCCGGGGAGCTGTTTTTT | CASSIGGLSGELFF
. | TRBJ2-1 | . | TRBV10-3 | TGTGCCATCGATTCGGGGGTGGGCAATGAGCAGTTCTTC | CAIDSGVGNEQFF
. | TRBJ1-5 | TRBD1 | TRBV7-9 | TGTGCCAGCAGCCCGACCGGGACAGGGAATCAGCCCCAGCATTTT | CASSPTGTGNQPQHF
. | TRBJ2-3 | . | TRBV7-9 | TGTGCCAGCAGCTTTGGGGGTCCAGATACGCAGTATTTT | CASSFGGPDTQYF
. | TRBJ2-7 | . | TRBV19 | TGTGCCAGTAGTCACCAGAGCTCCTACGAGCAGTACTTC | CASSHQSSYEQYF
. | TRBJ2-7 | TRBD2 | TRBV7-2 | TGTGCCAGCAGCCGCGGGCTAGCGGCTTCCTCCTACGAGCAGTACTTC | CASSRGLAASSYEQYF
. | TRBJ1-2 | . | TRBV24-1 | TGTGCCACCAGAGACAGGTTTTCGGATGGCTACACCTTC | CATRDRFSDGYTF
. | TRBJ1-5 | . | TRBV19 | TGTGCCAGTAATGACGGGAGTTGGTCGGGCAATCAGCCCCAGCATTTT | CASNDGSWSGNQPQHF
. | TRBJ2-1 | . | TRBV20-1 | TGCAGTGCTCGTGTATCCAACTGCGGGTTCTACAATGAGCAGTTCTTC | CSARVSNCGFYNEQFF
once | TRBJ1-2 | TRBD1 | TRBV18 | TGTGCCAGCTCACCACAGAGACAGGGGAACTATGGCTACACCTTC | CASSPQRQGNYGYTF
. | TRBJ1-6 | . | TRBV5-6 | TGTGCCAGCAGCTTGGGTCAGGGAGGCAATTCACCCCTCCACTTT | CASSLGQGGNSPLHF
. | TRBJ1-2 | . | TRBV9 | TGTGCCAGCAGCGCATACGATTTGTCCGACAGATATGGCTACACCTTC | CASSAYDLSDRYGYTF
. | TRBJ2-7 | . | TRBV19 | TGTGCCAGTAGTATAGGCCACAGAGACTACGAGCAGTACTTC | CASSIGHRDYEQYF
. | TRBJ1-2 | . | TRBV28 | TGTGCCAGCAGACCAGGGGTTTATGGCTACACCTTC | CASRPGVYGYTF
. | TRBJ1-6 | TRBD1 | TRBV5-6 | TGTGCCAGCAGCAGACAGGGAGGATCACCCCTCCACTTT | CASSRQGGSPLHF
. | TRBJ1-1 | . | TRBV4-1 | TGCGCCAGCAGCCAAGGAGGTCCTCGGTTGCCTGAAGCTTTCTTT | CASSQGGPRLPEAFF
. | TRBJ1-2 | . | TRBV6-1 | TGTGCCAGCAGTGAAGACAGGAACTATGGCTACACCTTC | CASSEDRNYGYTF
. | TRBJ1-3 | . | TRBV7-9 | TGTGCCAGCAGCTTAGCGACGGGAAACACCATATATTTT | CASSLATGNTIYF
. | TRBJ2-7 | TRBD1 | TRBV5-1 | TGCGCCAGCAGCCTCGACAGGGTCTCCCCCTACGAGCAGTACTTC | CASSLDRVSPYEQYF
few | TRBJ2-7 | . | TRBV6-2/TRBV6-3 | TGTGCCAGCAGTTACTCGGACACCTACGAGCAGTACTTC | CASSYSDTYEQYF
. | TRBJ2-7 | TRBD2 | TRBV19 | TGTGCCAGTAGTATTGCTAGCGGGTACGAGCAGTACTTC | CASSIASGYEQYF
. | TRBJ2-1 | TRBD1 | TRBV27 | TGTGCCAGCAGTTTAGGGACAGGGCAGTACAATGAGCAGTTCTTC | CASSLGTGQYNEQFF
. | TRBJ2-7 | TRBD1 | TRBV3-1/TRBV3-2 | TGTGCCAGCAGCCAAGTAGGACAGGGAGTGGACGAGCAGTACTTC | CASSQVGQGVDEQYF
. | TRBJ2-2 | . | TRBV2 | TGTGCCAGCAGGAAGGACTCGAACACCGGGGAGCTGTTTTTT | CASRKDSNTGELFF
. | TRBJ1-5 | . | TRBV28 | TGTGCCAGCAGACTCGCCGCCAGGGCTGGGGAGCCCCAGCATTTT | CASRLAARAGEPQHF
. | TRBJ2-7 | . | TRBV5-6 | TGTGCCAGCAGCTTGGACAGGGCCGAGCAGTACTTC | CASSLDRAEQYF
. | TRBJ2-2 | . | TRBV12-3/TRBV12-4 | TGTGCCAGCAGGCGGGGCGTCACCGGGGAGCTGTTTTTT | CASRRGVTGELFF